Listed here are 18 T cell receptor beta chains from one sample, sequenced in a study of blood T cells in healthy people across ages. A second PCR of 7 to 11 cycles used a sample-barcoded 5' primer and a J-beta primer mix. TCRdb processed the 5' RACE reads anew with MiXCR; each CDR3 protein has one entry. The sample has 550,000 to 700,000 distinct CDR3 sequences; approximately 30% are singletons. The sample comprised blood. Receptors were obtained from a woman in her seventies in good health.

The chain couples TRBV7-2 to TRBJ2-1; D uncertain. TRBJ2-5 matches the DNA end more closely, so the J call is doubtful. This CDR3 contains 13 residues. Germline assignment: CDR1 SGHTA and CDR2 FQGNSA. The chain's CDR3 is CASSRADRKTQYF. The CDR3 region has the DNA TGTGCCAGCAGCCGGGCAGATAGAAAGACCCAGTACTTC.

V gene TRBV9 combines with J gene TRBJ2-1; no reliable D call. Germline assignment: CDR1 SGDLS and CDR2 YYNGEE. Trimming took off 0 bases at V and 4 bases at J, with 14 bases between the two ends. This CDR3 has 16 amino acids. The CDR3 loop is CASSVESNTRYNEQFF. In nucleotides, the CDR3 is TGTGCCAGCAGCGTAGAGTCGAATACCCGATACAATGAGCAGTTCTTC.

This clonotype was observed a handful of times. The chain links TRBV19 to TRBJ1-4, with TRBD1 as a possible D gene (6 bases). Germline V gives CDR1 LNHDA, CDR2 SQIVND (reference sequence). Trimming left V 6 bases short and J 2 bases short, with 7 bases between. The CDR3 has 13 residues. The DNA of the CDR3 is TGTGCCAGTAGGGACAGCACTAATGAAAAACTGTTTTTT. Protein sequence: CASRDSTNEKLFF.

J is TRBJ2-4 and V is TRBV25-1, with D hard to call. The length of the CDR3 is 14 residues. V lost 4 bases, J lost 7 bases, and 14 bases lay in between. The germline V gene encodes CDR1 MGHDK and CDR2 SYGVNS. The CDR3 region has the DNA TGTGCCAGCAGTGGCGTTAGCTTAGGGAACATTCAGTACTTC. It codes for CASSGVSLGNIQYF.

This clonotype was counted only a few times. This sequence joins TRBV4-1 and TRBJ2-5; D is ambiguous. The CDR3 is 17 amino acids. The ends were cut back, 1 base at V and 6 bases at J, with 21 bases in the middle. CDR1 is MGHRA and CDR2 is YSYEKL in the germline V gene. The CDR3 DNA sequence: TGCGCCAGCAGCCAAGCACCAACGACCTCCCGGGTGCAGACCCAGTACTTC. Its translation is CASSQAPTTSRVQTQYF.

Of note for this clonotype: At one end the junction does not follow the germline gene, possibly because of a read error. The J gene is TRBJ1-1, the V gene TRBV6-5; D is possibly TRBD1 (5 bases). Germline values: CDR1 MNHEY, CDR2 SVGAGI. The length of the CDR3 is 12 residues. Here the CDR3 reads CTSTHRGSEAFF. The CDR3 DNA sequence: TGTACCAGCACTCACCGGGGCTCGGAAGCTTTCTTT.

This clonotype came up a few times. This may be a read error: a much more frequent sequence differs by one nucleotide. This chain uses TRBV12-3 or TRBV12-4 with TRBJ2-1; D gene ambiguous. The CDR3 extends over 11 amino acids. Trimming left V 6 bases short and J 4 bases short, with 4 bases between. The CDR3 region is CASRAYNEQFF. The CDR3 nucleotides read TGTGCCAGCAGGGCGTACAATGAGCAGTTCTTC.

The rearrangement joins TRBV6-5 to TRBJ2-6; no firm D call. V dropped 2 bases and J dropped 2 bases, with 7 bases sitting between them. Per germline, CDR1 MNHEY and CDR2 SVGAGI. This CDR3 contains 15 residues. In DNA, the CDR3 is TGTGCCAGCAGTTACCGTACAGCTGGGGCCAACGTCCTGACTTTC. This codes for CASSYRTAGANVLTF.

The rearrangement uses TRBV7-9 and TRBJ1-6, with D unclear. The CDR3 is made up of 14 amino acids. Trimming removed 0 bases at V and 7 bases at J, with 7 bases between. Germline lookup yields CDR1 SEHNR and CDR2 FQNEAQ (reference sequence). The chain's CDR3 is CASSLALGNSPLHF. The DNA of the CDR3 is TGTGCCAGCAGCTTAGCCCTGGGGAATTCACCCCTCCACTTT.

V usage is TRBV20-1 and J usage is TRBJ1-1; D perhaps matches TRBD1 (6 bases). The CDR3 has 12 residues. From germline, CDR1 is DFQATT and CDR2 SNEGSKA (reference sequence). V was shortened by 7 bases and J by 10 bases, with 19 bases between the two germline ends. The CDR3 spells CSVGQGNLGAFF. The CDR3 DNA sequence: TGCAGTGTAGGCCAGGGGAATCTTGGAGCTTTCTTT.

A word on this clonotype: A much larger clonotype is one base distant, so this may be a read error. In DNA form, the CDR3 reads TGTGCCAGCAGATGGGGTGGACTAGTACGAGAGACCCAGTACTTC. Amino acids: CASRWGGLVRETQYF. The chain joins TRBV12-3 or TRBV12-4 to TRBJ2-5; 7 bases match TRBD2. The length of the CDR3 is 15 residues. After removal of 6 bases from V and 4 bases from J, the junction contained 11 bases not matched to a gene.

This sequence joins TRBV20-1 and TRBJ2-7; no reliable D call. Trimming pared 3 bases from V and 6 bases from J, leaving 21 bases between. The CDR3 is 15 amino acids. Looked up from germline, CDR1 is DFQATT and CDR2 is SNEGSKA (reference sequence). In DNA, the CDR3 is TGCAGTGCTAGTAAAGGATTCCTGCCTACTGGCGAGCAGTACTTC. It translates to CSASKGFLPTGEQYF.

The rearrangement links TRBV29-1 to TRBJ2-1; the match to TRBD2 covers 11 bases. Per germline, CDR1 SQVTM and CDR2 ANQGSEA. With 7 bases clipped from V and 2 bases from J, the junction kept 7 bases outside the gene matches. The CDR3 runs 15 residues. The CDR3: CSAPLAGEAYNEQFF. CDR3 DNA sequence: TGCAGCGCCCCACTAGCGGGAGAAGCCTACAATGAGCAGTTCTTC.

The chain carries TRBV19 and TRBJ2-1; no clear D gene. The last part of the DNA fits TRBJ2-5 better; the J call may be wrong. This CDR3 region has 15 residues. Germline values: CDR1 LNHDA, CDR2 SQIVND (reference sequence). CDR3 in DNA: TGTGCCAGTAGTATAGAAGGCGGCAGAGGAGAGACCCAGTACTTC. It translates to CASSIEGGRGETQYF.

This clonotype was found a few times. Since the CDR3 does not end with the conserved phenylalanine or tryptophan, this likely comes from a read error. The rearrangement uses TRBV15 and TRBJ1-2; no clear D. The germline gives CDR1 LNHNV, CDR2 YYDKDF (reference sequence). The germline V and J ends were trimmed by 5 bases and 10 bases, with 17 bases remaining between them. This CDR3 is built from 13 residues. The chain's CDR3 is CATSPQRAVDYTL. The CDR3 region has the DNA TGTGCCACCAGCCCTCAAAGGGCGGTCGACTACACCCTC.

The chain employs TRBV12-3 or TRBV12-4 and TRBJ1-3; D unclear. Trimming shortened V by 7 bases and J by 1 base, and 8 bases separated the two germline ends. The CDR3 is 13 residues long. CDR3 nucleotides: TGTGCCAGCAAAGTAGCGTCTGGAAACACCATATATTTT. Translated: CASKVASGNTIYF.

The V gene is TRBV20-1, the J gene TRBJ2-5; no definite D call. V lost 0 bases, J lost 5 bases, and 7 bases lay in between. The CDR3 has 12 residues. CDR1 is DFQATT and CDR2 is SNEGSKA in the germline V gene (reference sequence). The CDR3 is CSAREEWETQYF. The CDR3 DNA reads TGCAGTGCTAGAGAAGAGTGGGAGACCCAGTACTTC.

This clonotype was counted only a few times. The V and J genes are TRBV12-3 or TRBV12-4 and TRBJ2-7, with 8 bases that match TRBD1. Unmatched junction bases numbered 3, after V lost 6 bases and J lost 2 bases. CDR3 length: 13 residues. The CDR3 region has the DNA TGTGCCAGCAGGCGGACAGGGACCTACGAGCAGTACTTC. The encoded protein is CASRRTGTYEQYF.